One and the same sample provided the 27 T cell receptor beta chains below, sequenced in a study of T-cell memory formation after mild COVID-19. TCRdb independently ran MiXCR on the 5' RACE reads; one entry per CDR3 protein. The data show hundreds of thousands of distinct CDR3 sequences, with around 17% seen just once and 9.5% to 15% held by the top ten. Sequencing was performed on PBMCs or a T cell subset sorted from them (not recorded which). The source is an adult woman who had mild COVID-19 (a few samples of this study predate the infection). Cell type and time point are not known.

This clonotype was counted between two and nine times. In DNA, the CDR3 is TGTGCCTGGAGTGTATTGGGTCTTACGCAGTATTTT. Translated, it gives CAWSVLGLTQYF. The chain joins TRBV30 to TRBJ2-3; D ambiguous. The CDR3 is made up of 12 amino acids. CDR1 and CDR2 from the germline V gene are GTSNPN and SVGIG (reference sequence). Deletions cut 0 bases from V and 8 bases from J, with 9 bases between.

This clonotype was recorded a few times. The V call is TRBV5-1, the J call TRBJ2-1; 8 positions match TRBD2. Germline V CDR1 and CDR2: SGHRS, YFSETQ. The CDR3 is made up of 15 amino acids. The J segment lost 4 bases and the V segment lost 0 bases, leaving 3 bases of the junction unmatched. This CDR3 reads CASSLDGGGYNEQFF. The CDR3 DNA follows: TGCGCCAGCAGCTTGGATGGCGGGGGGTACAATGAGCAGTTCTTC.

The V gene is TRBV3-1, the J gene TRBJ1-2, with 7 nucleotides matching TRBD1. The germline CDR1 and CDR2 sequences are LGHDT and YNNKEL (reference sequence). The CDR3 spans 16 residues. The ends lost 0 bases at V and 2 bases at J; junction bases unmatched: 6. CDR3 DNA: TGTGCCAGCAGCCAAGATGTCGGACAGGCGAACTATGGCTACACCTTC. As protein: CASSQDVGQANYGYTF.

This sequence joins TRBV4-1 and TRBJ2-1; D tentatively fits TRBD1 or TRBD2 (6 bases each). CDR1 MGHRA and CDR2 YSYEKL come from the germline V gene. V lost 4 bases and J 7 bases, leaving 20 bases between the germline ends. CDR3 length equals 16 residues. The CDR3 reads CASSRLGGRLQNEQFF. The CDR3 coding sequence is TGCGCCAGCAGCCGCCTTGGGGGGCGGCTACAGAATGAGCAGTTCTTC.

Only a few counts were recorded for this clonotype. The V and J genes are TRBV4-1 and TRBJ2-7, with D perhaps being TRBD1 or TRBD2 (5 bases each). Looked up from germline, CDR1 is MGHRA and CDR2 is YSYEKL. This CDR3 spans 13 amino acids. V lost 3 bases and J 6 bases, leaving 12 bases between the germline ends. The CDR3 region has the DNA TGCGCCAGCAGCCAGGTAGGGGCGGGCGAGCAGTACTTC. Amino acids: CASSQVGAGEQYF.

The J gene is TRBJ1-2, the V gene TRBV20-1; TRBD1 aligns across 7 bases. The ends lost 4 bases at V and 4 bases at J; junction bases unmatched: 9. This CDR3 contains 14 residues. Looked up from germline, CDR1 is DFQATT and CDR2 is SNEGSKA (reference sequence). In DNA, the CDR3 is TGCAGTGCTAACTTACCCGGGACAGCCTATGGCTACACCTTC. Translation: CSANLPGTAYGYTF.

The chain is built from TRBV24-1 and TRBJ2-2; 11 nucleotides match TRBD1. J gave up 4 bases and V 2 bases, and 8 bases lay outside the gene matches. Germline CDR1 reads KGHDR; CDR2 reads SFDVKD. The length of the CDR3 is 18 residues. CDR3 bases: TGTGCCACCAGTGATTCAACCGGGGGACAGGGGGTCACCGGGGAGCTGTTTTTT. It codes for CATSDSTGGQGVTGELFF.

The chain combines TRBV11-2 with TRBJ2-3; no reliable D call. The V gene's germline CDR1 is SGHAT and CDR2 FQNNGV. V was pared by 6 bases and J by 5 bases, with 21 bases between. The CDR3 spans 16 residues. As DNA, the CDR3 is TGTGCCAGCAGTTCCTCCCTCGGGCCCGGTGGAGATACGCAGTATTTT. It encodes CASSSSLGPGGDTQYF.

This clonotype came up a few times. Here the CDR3 reads CASSQLDSRDEQFF. CDR3 DNA sequence: TGTGCCAGCAGCCAATTGGACTCACGCGATGAGCAGTTCTTC. The chain carries TRBV7-3 and TRBJ2-1, with a possible D match to TRBD2 (5 bases). This CDR3 has 14 amino acids. Germline V lookup: CDR1 SGHTA, CDR2 FQGTGA. Trimming took off 5 bases at V and 8 bases at J, with 16 bases between the two ends.

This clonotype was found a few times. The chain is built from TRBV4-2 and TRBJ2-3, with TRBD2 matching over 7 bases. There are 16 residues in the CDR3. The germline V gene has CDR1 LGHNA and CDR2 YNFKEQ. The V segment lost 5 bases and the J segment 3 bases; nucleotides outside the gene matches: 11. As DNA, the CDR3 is TGTGCCAGCAGCAAAGCGGTAGTCGGGAGGACAGATACGCAGTATTTT. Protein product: CASSKAVVGRTDTQYF.

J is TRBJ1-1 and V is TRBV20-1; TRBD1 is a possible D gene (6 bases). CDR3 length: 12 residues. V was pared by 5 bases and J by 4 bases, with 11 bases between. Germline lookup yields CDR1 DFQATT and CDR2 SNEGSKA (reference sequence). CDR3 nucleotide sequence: TGCAGTGCTCATACAGGGCCCACTGAAGCTTTCTTT. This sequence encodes CSAHTGPTEAFF.

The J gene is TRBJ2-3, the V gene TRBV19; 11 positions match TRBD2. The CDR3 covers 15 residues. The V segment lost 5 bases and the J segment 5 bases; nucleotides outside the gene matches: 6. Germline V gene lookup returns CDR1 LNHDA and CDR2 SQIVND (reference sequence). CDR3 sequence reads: CASSSRTSGLDTQYF. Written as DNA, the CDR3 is TGTGCCAGTAGTTCGAGGACTAGCGGGCTAGATACGCAGTATTTT.

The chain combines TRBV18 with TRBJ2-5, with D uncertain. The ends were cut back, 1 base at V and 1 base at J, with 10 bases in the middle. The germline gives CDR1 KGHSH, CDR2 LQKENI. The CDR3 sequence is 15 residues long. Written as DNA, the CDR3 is TGTGCCAGCTCACCACTCATGGGCAGCCAAGAGACCCAGTACTTC. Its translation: CASSPLMGSQETQYF.

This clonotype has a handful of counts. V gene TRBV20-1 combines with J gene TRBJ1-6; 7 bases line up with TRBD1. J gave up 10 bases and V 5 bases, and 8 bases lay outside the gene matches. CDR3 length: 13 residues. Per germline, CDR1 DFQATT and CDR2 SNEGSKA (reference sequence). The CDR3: CSAVDRVGSPLHF. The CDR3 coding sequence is TGCAGTGCTGTTGACAGGGTCGGCTCACCCCTCCACTTT.

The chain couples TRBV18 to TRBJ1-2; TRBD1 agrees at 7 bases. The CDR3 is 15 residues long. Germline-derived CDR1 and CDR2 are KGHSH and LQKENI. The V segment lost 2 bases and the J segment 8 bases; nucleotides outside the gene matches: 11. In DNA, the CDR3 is TGTGCCAGCTCACCAGGGGACAGCCTACGCCGGGGCTACACCTTC. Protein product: CASSPGDSLRRGYTF.

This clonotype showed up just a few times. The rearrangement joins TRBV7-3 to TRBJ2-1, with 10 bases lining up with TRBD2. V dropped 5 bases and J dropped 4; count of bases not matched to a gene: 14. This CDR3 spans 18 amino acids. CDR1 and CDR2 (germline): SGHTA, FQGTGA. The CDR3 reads CASSPNRLAGGQYNEQFF. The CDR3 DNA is TGTGCCAGCAGCCCTAATCGGTTAGCGGGAGGTCAATACAATGAGCAGTTCTTC.

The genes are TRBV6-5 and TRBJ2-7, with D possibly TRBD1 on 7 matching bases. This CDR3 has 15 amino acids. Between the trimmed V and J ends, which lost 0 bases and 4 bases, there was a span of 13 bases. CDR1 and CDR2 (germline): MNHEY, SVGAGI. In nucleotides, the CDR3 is TGTGCCAGCAGTTACTCAGGGCAGGGGGGTTACGAGCAGTACTTC. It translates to CASSYSGQGGYEQYF.

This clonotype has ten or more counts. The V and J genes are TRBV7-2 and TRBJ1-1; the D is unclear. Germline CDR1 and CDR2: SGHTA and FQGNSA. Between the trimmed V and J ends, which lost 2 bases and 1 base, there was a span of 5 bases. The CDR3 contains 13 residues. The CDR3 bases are TGTGCCAGCAGCTTACAGGCGAACACTGAAGCTTTCTTT. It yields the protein CASSLQANTEAFF.

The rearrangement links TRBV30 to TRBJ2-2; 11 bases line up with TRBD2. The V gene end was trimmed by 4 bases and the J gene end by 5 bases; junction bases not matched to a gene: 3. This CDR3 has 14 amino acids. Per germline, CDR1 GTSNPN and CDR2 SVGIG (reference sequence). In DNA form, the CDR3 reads TGTGCCTGGACAGTAGCGGGGGGGACCGGGGAGCTGTTTTTT. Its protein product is CAWTVAGGTGELFF. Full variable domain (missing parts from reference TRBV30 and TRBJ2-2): SQTIHQWPATLVQPVGSPLSLECTVEGTSNPNLYWYRQAAGRGLQLLFYSVGIGQISSEVPQNLSASRPQDRQFILSSKKLLLSDSGFYLCAWTVAGGTGELFFGEGSRLTVL.

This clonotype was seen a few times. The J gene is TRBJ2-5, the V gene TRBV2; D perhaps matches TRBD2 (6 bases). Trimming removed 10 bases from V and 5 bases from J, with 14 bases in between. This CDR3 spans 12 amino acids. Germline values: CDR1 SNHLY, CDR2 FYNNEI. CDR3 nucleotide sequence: TGTGCCACCGGGGAGGCGGTGGAGACCCAGTACTTC. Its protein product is CATGEAVETQYF.

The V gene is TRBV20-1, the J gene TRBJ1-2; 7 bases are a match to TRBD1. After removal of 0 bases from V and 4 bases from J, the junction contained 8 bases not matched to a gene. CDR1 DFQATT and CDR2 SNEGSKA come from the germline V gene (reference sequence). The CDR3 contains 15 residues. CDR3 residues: CSARETGTALYGYTF. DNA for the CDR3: TGCAGTGCTAGAGAAACCGGGACAGCACTCTATGGCTACACCTTC.

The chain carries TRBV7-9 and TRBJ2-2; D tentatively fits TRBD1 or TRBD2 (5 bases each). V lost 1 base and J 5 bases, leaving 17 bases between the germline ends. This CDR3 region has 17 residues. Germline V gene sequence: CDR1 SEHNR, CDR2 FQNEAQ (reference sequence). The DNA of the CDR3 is TGTGCCAGCAGCTTAGATGCCGGGACCCCTGGGACCGGGGAGCTGTTTTTT. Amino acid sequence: CASSLDAGTPGTGELFF.

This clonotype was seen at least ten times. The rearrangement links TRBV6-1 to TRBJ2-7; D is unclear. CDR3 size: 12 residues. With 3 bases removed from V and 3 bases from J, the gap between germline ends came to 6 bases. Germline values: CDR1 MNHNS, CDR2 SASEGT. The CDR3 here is CASSDDLYEQYF. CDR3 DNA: TGTGCCAGCAGTGATGACCTCTACGAGCAGTACTTC.

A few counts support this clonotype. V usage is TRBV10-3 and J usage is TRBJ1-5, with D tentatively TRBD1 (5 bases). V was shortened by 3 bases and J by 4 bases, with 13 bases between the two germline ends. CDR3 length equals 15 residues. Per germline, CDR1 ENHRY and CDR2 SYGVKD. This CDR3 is CAISDREVRNQPQHF. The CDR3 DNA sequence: TGTGCCATCAGTGACAGGGAGGTGCGTAATCAGCCCCAGCATTTT.

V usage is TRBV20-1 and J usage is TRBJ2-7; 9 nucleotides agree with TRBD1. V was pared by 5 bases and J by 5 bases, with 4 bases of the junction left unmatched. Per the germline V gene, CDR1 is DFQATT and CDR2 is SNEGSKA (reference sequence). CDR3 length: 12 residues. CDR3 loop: CSAAGTGNEQYF. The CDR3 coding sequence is TGCAGTGCTGCCGGGACAGGGAACGAGCAGTACTTC.

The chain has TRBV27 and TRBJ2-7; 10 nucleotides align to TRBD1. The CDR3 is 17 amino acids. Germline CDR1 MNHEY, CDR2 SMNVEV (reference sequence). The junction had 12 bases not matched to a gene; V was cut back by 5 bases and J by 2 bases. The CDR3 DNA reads TGTGCCAGCAGTAACCCGGGACAGGGGATAATACCCTACGAGCAGTACTTC. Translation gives CASSNPGQGIIPYEQYF.

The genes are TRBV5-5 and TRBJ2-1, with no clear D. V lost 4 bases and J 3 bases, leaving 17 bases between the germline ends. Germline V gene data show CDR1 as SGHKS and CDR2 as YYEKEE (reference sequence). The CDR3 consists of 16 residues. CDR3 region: CASSPSVLPVYNEQFF. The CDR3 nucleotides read TGTGCCAGCAGCCCTAGTGTCCTCCCCGTCTACAATGAGCAGTTCTTC.